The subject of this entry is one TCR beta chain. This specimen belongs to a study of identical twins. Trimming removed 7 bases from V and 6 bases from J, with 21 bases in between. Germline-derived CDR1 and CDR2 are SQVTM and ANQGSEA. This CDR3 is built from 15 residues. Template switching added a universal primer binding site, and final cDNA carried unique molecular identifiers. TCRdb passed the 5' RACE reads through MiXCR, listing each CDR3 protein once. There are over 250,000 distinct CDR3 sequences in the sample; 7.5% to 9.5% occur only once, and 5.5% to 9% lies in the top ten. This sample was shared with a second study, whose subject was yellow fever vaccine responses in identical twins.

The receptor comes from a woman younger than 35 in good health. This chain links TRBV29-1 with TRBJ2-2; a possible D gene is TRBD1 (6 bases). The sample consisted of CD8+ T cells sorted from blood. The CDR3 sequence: CSASRGRGSAGELFF. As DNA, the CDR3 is TGCAGCGCCTCTAGGGGGAGAGGGTCTGCCGGGGAGCTGTTTTTT.